Detailed here is one T cell receptor beta chain. This clonotype was seen a few times. The clone's antigen remains unknown. It has no much larger one-base neighbor in the sample; base qualities were not kept. CDR1 SNHLY and CDR2 FYNNEI were looked up in the germline V gene. V is shortened by 5 bases, J by 6 bases, and the region joining them spans 22 bases. The CDR3 starts with the cysteine, ends with the phenylalanine, and has 16 residues. The kept DNA is CDR3 alone, 48 bases in frame from the first base. The data belong to a study of T-cell reconstitution after alpha-beta-depleted transplantation in children (dated by TCRdb to 2015 to 2016). Regarding the research as a whole: Using TCR repertoire profiling, the study quantitatively followed how T-cell immune reconstitution unfolded in children after TCRalphabeta/CD19-depleted allogeneic hematopoietic cell transplantation.

General study outcomes and caveats: The frequencies of hyperexpanded clones fell over the following months, and after one year, T-cell counts and TCRbeta diversity were mostly attributed to newly produced T cells. The high TCRbeta diversity at day 60 in some patients was ascribed to recipient T cells and intrathymic progenitors that had survived conditioning. Apparently early alphabetaT-cell count recovery about two months after transplant reportedly relied on only several hundred rapidly expanded clones derived from non-depleted graft cells.

Receptors were amplified or captured by PCR. Data came from an Illumina HiSeq 2500. TCR libraries were prepared with molecular barcoding, using unique molecular identifiers to normalize TCRbeta repertoire quantification. TCRdb trimmed the raw reads at Q25, called clones with MiXCR and kept productive beta chains. Merged by CDR3 protein, the rows form single entries marked with the most common genes and DNA. The sample data list roughly 500,000 distinct CDR3 sequences, and roughly a tenth of these were observed just once. About 2% of the sample is held by the ten biggest clonotypes. The treatment or condition label for this specimen denotes: allogeneic hematopoietic cell transplantation with graft depleted of TCRalphabeta T cells and CD19 B cells. The children who served as transplant recipients had been given grafts of TCRalphabeta/CD19-depleted allogeneic hematopoietic cells.

Here the chain combines TRBV2 and TRBJ1-2; perhaps TRBD1 is the D gene, with 5 bases matching. Here the sequenced sample was PBMCs, taken before TCRalphabeta/CD19-depleted stem cell transplant. This TCR came from a child aged 2 to 15 with inherited bone marrow failure, due to receive a stem cell transplant. The CDR3: CASSPYGTGPGDGYTF. The base sequence is TGTGCCAGCAGTCCTTATGGGACTGGACCAGGCGATGGCTACACCTTC.